Listed here is a single TCR beta chain. The antigen remains undetermined. These data belong to a study of graft-versus-host responses after intestinal transplantation. As for the study in general: Those transplanted obtained multivisceral, liver-intestinal, or isolated intestinal grafts.

Using immunoSEQ multiplex PCR, the repertoire was profiled, and TCRdb retains in-frame clones only, with some absent. The data hold about 88,000 clones, with around 93% observed a single time. The germline CDR1 and CDR2 sequences are MNHEY and SMNVEV (reference sequence). The V and J ends lost 2 bases and 3 bases respectively, with 10 bases between them. CDR3 length equals 15 residues. The study, taken as a whole, reports: Investigators detected GvH clones in recipient marrow, with some emerging earlier in ileum or blood.

The material was unstimulated CD4+ T cells sorted from spleen or lymph node cells, obtained before transplant. V is TRBV27 and J is TRBJ1-4; possibly TRBD1 for D (5 bases). The TCR sequence derives from a human donor who was the organ donor for an intestinal transplant. For the CDR3, the DNA is TGTGCCAGCAGTTTAGGAGGGGCGGCTAATGAAAAACTGTTTTTT. Its protein product is CASSLGGAANEKLFF.